This T cell receptor beta chain was recorded in a study of T-cell reconstitution after alpha-beta-depleted transplantation in children (dated by TCRdb to 2016 to 2018). Background for the entire study: The study quantitatively tracked T-cell immune reconstitution after TCRalphabeta/CD19-depleted allogeneic hematopoietic cell transplantation in children using TCR repertoire profiling.

V loses 6 bases, J loses 1 base, and the germline ends lie 0 bases apart. Taken from cysteine to phenylalanine, the CDR3 has 10 residues. Just the 30-base CDR3 DNA is kept, in frame starting at base 1. The treatment or condition label, read with the paper, signifies: allogeneic hematopoietic cell transplantation with graft depleted of TCRalphabeta T cells and CD19 B cells. TCRalphabeta/CD19-depleted allogeneic hematopoietic cell grafts were given to the transplant recipients, all of whom were children. On this clonotype itself: What antigen it recognizes has not been identified. The input lacks base qualities; no much larger clone sits a single base away.

Study-wide findings and limitations: The apparently early recovery of alphabetaT-cell counts about two months after transplant reportedly depended on only several hundred rapidly expanded clones that came from non-depleted graft cells. In some patients, the high TCRbeta diversity seen at day 60 was put down to recipient T cells and intrathymic progenitors that had survived conditioning. Hyperexpanded clone frequencies declined over subsequent months; after one year, T-cell counts and TCRbeta diversity were mostly attributed to newly produced T cells.

The library was built by means of PCR. This sample was sequenced with an Illumina HiSeq 2500. To normalize quantification of the TCRbeta repertoire, the TCR libraries were built with molecular barcoding that relied on unique molecular identifiers. TCRdb reran the public reads through fastp at Q25 and MiXCR, keeping productive beta chains. Rows with a matching CDR3 protein are joined into one entry that keeps the most common DNA and genes. The sample data list roughly 310,000 distinct CDR3 sequences, and over 20% of these were observed just once. Jointly, the top ten make up roughly 11% of the sample.

In this chain, TRBV12-3 or TRBV12-4 is recombined with TRBJ1-1; the D gene lacks a confident call. The sample here was PBMCs, mostly from graft donor cells, taken 180 days after TCRalphabeta/CD19-depleted stem cell transplant. The receptor's source is a male patient younger than 18 who had a stem cell transplant for acute lymphoblastic leukemia, so the T cells may come from the graft donor. In nucleotide form, the sequence is TGTGCCAGCAGGAACACTGAAGCTTTCTTT. Translated, this gives CASRNTEAFF.